What follows are 21 T cell receptor beta chains derived from one specimen sequenced in a study of response to subunit inactivated influenza vaccine (dated by TCRdb to 2016 to 2019). Receptor amplification or capture employed RT-PCR. Sequencing relied on an Illumina HiSeq 2500. TCRdb applied fastp at Q25 and MiXCR to the public reads, then kept only in-frame beta chains. Entries are consolidated by CDR3 protein sequence, retaining the most common genes and DNA. The sample includes about 520,000 distinct CDR3 sequences, with roughly 7.9% observed a single time. The ten largest clones capture around 13% of the sample. The sequenced sample was PBMCs from blood, obtained about 23 months after vaccination. Receptor source: a man between 50 and 69 years old who received an inactivated influenza vaccine. Donor details come from another sample of the same person, matched by shared clones.

The rearrangement joins TRBV5-1 to TRBJ2-3; 11 nucleotides agree with TRBD2. Germline V gene data show CDR1 as SGHRS and CDR2 as YFSETQ. There are 16 residues in the CDR3. V gave up 4 bases and J gave up 2 bases; unmatched junction bases: 6. CDR3 DNA sequence: TGCGCCAGCAGCCCCGGGACTAGCGGCCACACAGATACGCAGTATTTT. It is translated as CASSPGTSGHTDTQYF.

The CDR3 coding sequence is TGCGCCAGCAGCAGGACGGTTCAGGATACGCAGTATTTT. Its protein is CASSRTVQDTQYF. This chain links TRBV5-1 with TRBJ2-3, with no clear D. V shed 4 bases and J shed 6 bases, with 12 bases lying between them. This CDR3 spans 13 amino acids. Germline V gene lookup returns CDR1 SGHRS and CDR2 YFSETQ.

This clonotype was picked up a small number of times. The rearrangement uses TRBV3-1 and TRBJ2-1; perhaps TRBD1 as D (6 bases). CDR1 LGHDT and CDR2 YNNKEL come from the germline V gene (reference sequence). The V end was cut by 0 bases, the J end by 6 bases, with 12 bases between. This CDR3 has 15 amino acids. Here the CDR3 reads CASSQDSQGINEQFF. In DNA form, the CDR3 reads TGTGCCAGCAGCCAAGATTCCCAGGGGATCAATGAGCAGTTCTTC.

The chain employs TRBV28 and TRBJ1-1; no definite D call. The CDR3 is 15 amino acids. Trimming shortened V by 1 base and J by 3 bases, and 12 bases separated the two germline ends. Germline lookup yields CDR1 MDHEN and CDR2 SYDVKM. CDR3 sequence (DNA): TGTGCCAGCAGTTTATCACCCCGGCGCGACACTGAAGCTTTCTTT. As protein: CASSLSPRRDTEAFF.

This clonotype appeared a few times. The CDR3 loop reads CATPPAGYVYSPLHF. DNA for the CDR3: TGTGCCACTCCGCCTGCGGGGTATGTTTATTCACCCCTCCACTTT. The chain links TRBV6-1 to TRBJ1-6; D gene uncertain. V was pared by 10 bases and J by 8 bases, with 21 bases between. This CDR3 is built from 15 residues. Germline CDR1 and CDR2: MNHNS and SASEGT.

V and J are TRBV20-1 and TRBJ1-4; D unresolved. Between the trimmed V and J ends, which lost 6 bases and 0 bases, there was a span of 8 bases. Germline assignment: CDR1 DFQATT and CDR2 SNEGSKA (reference sequence). The CDR3 totals 13 residues. Written as DNA, the CDR3 is TGCAGTGCCTACTCGCCAACTAATGAAAAACTGTTTTTT. It codes for CSAYSPTNEKLFF.

The V gene is TRBV20-1, the J gene TRBJ2-3; possible D gene TRBD2, 5 bases. The CDR3 contains 11 residues. V dropped 6 bases and J dropped 4 bases, with 8 bases sitting between them. The germline V gene has CDR1 DFQATT and CDR2 SNEGSKA (reference sequence). CDR3 amino acids: CSAGLSDTQYF. The CDR3 nucleotides are TGCAGTGCAGGACTGTCAGATACGCAGTATTTT.

V usage is TRBV6-2 or TRBV6-3 and J usage is TRBJ2-7; D is possibly TRBD2 (6 bases). This CDR3 is built from 17 residues. Trimming took off 2 bases at V and 3 bases at J, with 20 bases between the two ends. The germline V gene encodes CDR1 MNHEY and CDR2 SVGEGT. For the CDR3, the DNA is TGTGCCAGCAGTTACCCCCGGACCCGGGACTTAGTCTACGAGCAGTACTTC. Its protein product is CASSYPRTRDLVYEQYF.

This clonotype was counted many times. CDR3 in amino acids: CASSQDRLRGYTF. The DNA for the CDR3 is TGTGCCAGCAGCCAGGACAGGCTACGTGGCTACACCTTC. The chain links TRBV7-2 to TRBJ1-2, with TRBD1 identical over 7 bases. The CDR3 extends over 13 amino acids. J was trimmed by 7 bases and V by 5 bases; bases with no gene match: 7. In germline, CDR1 is SGHTA, CDR2 FQGNSA.

There are a few counts of this clonotype. V gene TRBV11-1 combines with J gene TRBJ2-3, with 9 bases aligning to TRBD2. The germline V gene encodes CDR1 SGHAT and CDR2 FQDESV (reference sequence). V shed 1 base and J 2 bases; nucleotides not matched to a gene: 10. This CDR3 spans 18 amino acids. CDR3 DNA sequence: TGTGCCAGCAGCTTAGGGGTCCCCCTAGCGGGGAACACAGATACGCAGTATTTT. Protein sequence: CASSLGVPLAGNTDTQYF.

This clonotype was seen repeatedly, ten times or more. The gene calls are TRBV7-2 and TRBJ2-1; possibly TRBD2 for D (5 bases). CDR1 is SGHTA, CDR2 FQGNSA, per germline. Trimming removed 5 bases from V and 6 bases from J, with 11 bases in between. This CDR3 contains 13 residues. The CDR3 reads CASSHGLLNEQFF. In DNA, the CDR3 is TGTGCCAGCAGCCACGGACTCCTCAATGAGCAGTTCTTC.

In its sample, this clonotype was seen many times. The chain combines TRBV5-6 with TRBJ1-2; 7 positions match TRBD1. This CDR3 has 14 amino acids. CDR1 is SGHDT and CDR2 is YYEEEE in the germline V gene. J gave up 2 bases and V 5 bases, and 6 bases lay outside the gene matches. CDR3 in DNA: TGTGCCAGCAGTGGACAGGCGGAGAACTATGGCTACACCTTC. Translated: CASSGQAENYGYTF.

Ten or more counts support this clonotype. The genes are TRBV29-1 and TRBJ2-1; weak D call: TRBD2 (5 bases). The CDR3 spans 16 residues. Germline V lookup: CDR1 SQVTM, CDR2 ANQGSEA. The germline V and J ends were trimmed by 3 bases and 2 bases, with 17 bases remaining between them. The CDR3, as DNA: TGCAGCGTTGATGGGAGACGTGTAGGCGCCTACAATGAGCAGTTCTTC. Translation: CSVDGRRVGAYNEQFF.

The chain employs TRBV2 and TRBJ2-7; D ambiguous. CDR3 length: 15 residues. Germline V gene sequence: CDR1 SNHLY, CDR2 FYNNEI. Between the trimmed V and J ends, which lost 1 base and 9 bases, there was a span of 19 bases. The CDR3 spells CASSEDKHSTSWQYF. CDR3 DNA: TGTGCCAGCAGTGAAGACAAGCACTCTACGAGTTGGCAGTACTTC.

In its sample, this clonotype was seen many times. The chain links TRBV28 to TRBJ1-2; D gene unclear. CDR3 length: 11 residues. The germline V and J ends were trimmed by 11 bases and 3 bases, with 10 bases remaining between them. Germline V gene data show CDR1 as MDHEN and CDR2 as SYDVKM. CDR3 bases: TGTGCCTGCGCGGAGTACTATGGCTACACCTTC. Translated: CACAEYYGYTF.

This clonotype was detected a few times. This chain connects TRBV6-2 or TRBV6-3 to TRBJ2-1; 11 bases match TRBD2. Germline CDR1 MNHEY, CDR2 SVGEGT. The junction had 8 bases not matched to a gene; V was cut back by 6 bases and J by 4 bases. This CDR3 has 16 residues. This CDR3 is CASRPPGLAVYNEQFF. As DNA, the CDR3 is TGTGCCAGCAGGCCGCCGGGACTAGCGGTTTACAATGAGCAGTTCTTC.

The V call is TRBV6-5, the J call TRBJ2-7; D tentatively fits TRBD1 or TRBD2 (6 bases each). This CDR3 has 17 amino acids. Germline V CDR1 and CDR2: MNHEY, SVGAGI. The V end lost 0 bases, the J end lost 4 bases, and 19 bases lay between the germline ends. The CDR3 loop is CASSYSGLGGSTYEQYF. CDR3 coding DNA: TGTGCCAGCAGTTACTCGGGTTTGGGGGGCTCGACATACGAGCAGTACTTC.

Only a few counts were recorded for this clonotype. This sequence joins TRBV7-3 and TRBJ2-5; 9 nucleotides agree with TRBD2. With V trimmed by 6 bases and J by 6 bases, 5 bases remained unmatched. CDR3 size: 13 residues. Germline CDR1 is SGHTA and CDR2 is FQGTGA. The CDR3 DNA reads TGTGCCAGCAGTATTAGCGGGAGTCAGACCCAGTACTTC. Its translation: CASSISGSQTQYF.

This clonotype was counted only a few times. The rearrangement links TRBV9 to TRBJ2-3, with 7 bases matching TRBD2. This CDR3 region has 16 residues. Germline-derived CDR1 and CDR2 are SGDLS and YYNGEE. The trim removed 1 base at V and 1 base at J, leaving 6 bases unmatched. The CDR3 region has the DNA TGTGCCAGCAGCGTATCCCCTAGCGGACGCACAGATACGCAGTATTTT. Residues: CASSVSPSGRTDTQYF.

There are a few counts of this clonotype. The chain uses TRBV6-5 and TRBJ2-3; 10 bases fit TRBD2. With V trimmed by 2 bases and J by 0 bases, 8 bases remained unmatched. The CDR3 runs to 18 residues. Germline V gene data show CDR1 as MNHEY and CDR2 as SVGAGI. CDR3 loop: CASSYHPTTSGSTDTQYF. CDR3 nucleotide sequence: TGTGCCAGCAGTTACCACCCCACGACTAGCGGGAGCACAGATACGCAGTATTTT.

This clonotype was observed a handful of times. The chain has TRBV10-3 and TRBJ2-7; D tentatively fits TRBD1 or TRBD2 (5 bases each). Germline assignment: CDR1 ENHRY and CDR2 SYGVKD. The CDR3 loop spans 13 amino acids. V was clipped by 5 bases and J by 3 bases, with 11 bases between them. The CDR3 DNA is TGTGCCATCAGTTCGGGACCGAACTACGAGCAGTACTTC. Protein: CAISSGPNYEQYF.